This T cell receptor beta chain was sequenced for a study of blood T cell repertoires in COVID-19. Losses at the gene ends were 2 bases for V and 4 bases for J; bases not matched to a gene: 12. Germline loops: CDR1 MNHNS, CDR2 SASEGT. CDR3 length: 17 residues. Method: immunoSEQ multiplex PCR; TCRdb's copy keeps in-frame clones and lacks some. The table shows 120,000 or so clones, with 85% to 90% occurring only once. The chain combines TRBV6-1 with TRBJ2-3, with TRBD2 identical over 7 bases. Sequenced sample: peripheral blood. The clonotype originates from a man between 65 and 80 years old with active or convalescent COVID-19. The CDR3 reads CASSELVWSGVADTQYF. CDR3 bases: TGTGCCAGCAGTGAACTAGTATGGAGCGGGGTAGCAGATACGCAGTATTTT.